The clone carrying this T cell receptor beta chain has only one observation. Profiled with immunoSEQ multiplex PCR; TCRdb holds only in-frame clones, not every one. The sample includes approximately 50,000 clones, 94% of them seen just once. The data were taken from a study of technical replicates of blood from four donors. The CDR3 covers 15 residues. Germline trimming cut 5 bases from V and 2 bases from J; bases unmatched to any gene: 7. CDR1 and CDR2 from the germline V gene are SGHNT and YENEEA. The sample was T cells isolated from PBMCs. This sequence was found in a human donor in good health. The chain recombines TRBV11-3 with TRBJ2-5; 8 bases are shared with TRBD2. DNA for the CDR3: TGTGCCAGCAGCGAAGGGCGGGAGGTACAAGAGACCCAGTACTTC. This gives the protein CASSEGREVQETQYF.